The present T cell receptor beta chain was sequenced within a study of T cell responses to AZD1222 COVID-19 vaccine. Study observations and caveats: Only five or six people who got AZD1222 tested seropositive at baseline.

Regarding this clone: Its antigen remains unidentified.

The CDR3 extends over 14 amino acids. V shed 1 base and J shed 7 bases, with 13 bases lying between them. The germline V gene has CDR1 MNHNS and CDR2 SASEGT. The assay was immunoSEQ multiplex PCR, and TCRdb's table has in-frame clones only and misses some. The data contain approximately 160,000 clones, roughly 87% of them singletons. This material consisted of peripheral blood, taken on day 0 of AZD1222 vaccination. The receptor was isolated from an adult in good health. V usage is TRBV6-1 and J usage is TRBJ1-2, with D tentatively TRBD1 (5 bases). CDR3 coding DNA: TGTGCCAGCAGTGAAGGGACATCCCGTGGTGGCTACACCTTC. Protein sequence: CASSEGTSRGGYTF.